Sequencing of this TCR beta chain was carried out in a study of regulatory T cells in long-lasting Graves disease. The V and J ends lost 0 bases and 4 bases respectively, with 9 bases between them. Germline CDR1 MNHEY, CDR2 SVGAGI. The CDR3 is 14 amino acids. The time point is: persistent/refractory GD, antithyroid drugs over 5 years with positive TRAb. From RNA extracted from PBMCs, the TCR library was made. This clonotype was counted ten times or more. Libraries of TCR beta came from iRepertoire HTBI primers plus Arm-PCR of CDR3 regions. One entry per CDR3 protein, called by TCRdb with MiXCR from the multiplex PCR reads. The repertoire has roughly 400,000 distinct CDR3 sequences, 21% of them found once; the top ten carry about 13%.

The chain recombines TRBV6-5 with TRBJ2-5; no firm D call. The sequence came from a female donor with Graves disease. The sample consisted of peripheral blood mononuclear cells (PBMCs), taken when the disease was refractory, from a patient treated with antithyroid drugs. CDR3: CASSYSVVLETQYF. Here the CDR3 DNA reads TGTGCCAGCAGTTACTCGGTGGTGTTAGAGACCCAGTACTTC.